This T cell receptor (beta chain) was identified in a study of blood T cells in healthy people across ages. General study findings and limits: Comparison with aged donors showed that long-lived donors had more naive CD4+ cells and higher diversity.

This clonotype was picked up a small number of times. The antigen is unknown. They isolated at least 6 million PBMCs from each sample. With a J-beta primer mix and a sample-barcoded 5' primer, a second PCR ran roughly 6 to 12 cycles. In TCRdb, the 5' RACE reads were re-called with MiXCR into one record per CDR3 protein. The sample has roughly 800,000 distinct CDR3 sequences, approximately 25% seen once; the top ten hold 3.7%. In addition, the sample was reused for a study of T cells of mothers and their children. Per that paper: There were over 10 million TCR beta CDR3 reads from each mother and several million from each child. Persistent microchimeric T cell clones were sought, and none were detected.

This sequence was found in a boy between 10 and 17 years old in good health. Specimen: blood.

The CDR3 protein is CASSPLGEGYQETQYF. The CDR3 DNA reads TGCGCCAGCAGCCCCTTGGGAGAAGGGTACCAAGAGACCCAGTACTTC. This chain uses TRBV4-1 with TRBJ2-5; possibly TRBD2 for D (5 bases). There are 16 residues in the CDR3. The V gene's germline CDR1 is MGHRA and CDR2 YSYEKL. Trimming removed 4 bases from V and 0 bases from J, with 15 bases in between.